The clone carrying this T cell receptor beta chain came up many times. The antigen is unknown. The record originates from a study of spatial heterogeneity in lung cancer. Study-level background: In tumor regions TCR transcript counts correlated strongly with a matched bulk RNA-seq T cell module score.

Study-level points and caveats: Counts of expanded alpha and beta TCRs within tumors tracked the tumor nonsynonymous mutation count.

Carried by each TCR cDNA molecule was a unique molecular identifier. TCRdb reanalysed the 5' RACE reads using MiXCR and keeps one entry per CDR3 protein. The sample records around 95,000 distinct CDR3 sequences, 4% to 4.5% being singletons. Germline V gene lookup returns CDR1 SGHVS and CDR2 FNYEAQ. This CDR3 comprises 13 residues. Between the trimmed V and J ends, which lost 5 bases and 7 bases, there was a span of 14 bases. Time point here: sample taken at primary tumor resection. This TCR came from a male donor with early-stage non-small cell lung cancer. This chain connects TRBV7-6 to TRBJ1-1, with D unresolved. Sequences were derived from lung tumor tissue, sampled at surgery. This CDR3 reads CASSQEVGVEAFF. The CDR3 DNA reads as TGTGCCAGCAGCCAAGAGGTCGGGGTTGAAGCTTTCTTT.